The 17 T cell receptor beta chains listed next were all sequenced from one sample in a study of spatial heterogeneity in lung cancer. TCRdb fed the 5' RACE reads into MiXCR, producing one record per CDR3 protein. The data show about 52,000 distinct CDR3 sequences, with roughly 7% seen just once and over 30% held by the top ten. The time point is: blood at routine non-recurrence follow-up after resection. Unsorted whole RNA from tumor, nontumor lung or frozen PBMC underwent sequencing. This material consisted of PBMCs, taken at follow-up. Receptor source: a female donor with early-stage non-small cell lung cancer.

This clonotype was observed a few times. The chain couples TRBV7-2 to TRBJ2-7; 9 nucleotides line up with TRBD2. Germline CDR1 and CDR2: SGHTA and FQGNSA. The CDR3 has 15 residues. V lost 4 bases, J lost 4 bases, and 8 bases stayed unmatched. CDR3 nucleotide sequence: TGTGCCAGCAGCTGGGCCGGGACTAGCTATTACGAGCAGTACTTC. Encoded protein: CASSWAGTSYYEQYF.

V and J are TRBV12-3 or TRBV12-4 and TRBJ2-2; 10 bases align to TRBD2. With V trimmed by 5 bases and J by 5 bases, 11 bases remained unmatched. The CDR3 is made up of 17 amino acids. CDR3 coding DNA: TGTGCCAGCAGTCCTTGGGGAGCGGGGGGGAAAACCGGGGAGCTGTTTTTT. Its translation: CASSPWGAGGKTGELFF.

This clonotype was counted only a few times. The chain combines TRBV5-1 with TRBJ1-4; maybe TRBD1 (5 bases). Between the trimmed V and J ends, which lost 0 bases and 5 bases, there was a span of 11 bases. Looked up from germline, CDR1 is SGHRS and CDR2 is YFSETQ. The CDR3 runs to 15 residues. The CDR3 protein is CASSLVSGSNEKLFF. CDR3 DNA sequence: TGCGCCAGCAGCTTGGTATCAGGGTCCAATGAAAAACTGTTTTTT.

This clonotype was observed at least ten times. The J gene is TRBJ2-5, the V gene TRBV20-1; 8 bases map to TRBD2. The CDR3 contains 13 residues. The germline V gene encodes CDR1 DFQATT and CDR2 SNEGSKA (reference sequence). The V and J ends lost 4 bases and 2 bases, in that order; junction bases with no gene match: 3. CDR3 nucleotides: TGCAGTGCTACTTCGGGGGGGCAAGAGACCCAGTACTTC. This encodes CSATSGGQETQYF.

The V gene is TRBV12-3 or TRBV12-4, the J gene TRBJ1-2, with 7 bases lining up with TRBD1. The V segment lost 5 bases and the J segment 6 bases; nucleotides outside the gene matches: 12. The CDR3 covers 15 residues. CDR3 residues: CASSAQGSGVDGYTF. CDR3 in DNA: TGTGCCAGCAGTGCACAGGGGTCCGGGGTAGATGGCTACACCTTC.

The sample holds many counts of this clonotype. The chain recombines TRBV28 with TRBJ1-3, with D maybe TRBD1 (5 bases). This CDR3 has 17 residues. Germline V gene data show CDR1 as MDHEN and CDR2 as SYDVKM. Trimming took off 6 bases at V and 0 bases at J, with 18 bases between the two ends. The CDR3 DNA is TGTGCCAGCAGCCACAATAGGGGCTTTCTCTCTGGAAACACCATATATTTT. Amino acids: CASSHNRGFLSGNTIYF.

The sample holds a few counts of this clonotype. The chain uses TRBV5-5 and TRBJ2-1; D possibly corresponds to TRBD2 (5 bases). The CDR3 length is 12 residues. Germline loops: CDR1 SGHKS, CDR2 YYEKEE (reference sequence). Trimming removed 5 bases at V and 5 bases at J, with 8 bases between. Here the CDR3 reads CASRLDDNEQFF. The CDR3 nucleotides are TGTGCCAGCAGACTAGACGACAATGAGCAGTTCTTC.

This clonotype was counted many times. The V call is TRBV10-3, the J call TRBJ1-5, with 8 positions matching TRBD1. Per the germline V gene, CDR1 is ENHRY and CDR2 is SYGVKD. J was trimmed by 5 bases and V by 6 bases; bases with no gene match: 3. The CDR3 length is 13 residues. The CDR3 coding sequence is TGTGCCATCAGAGGACAGGGTGATCAGCCCCAGCATTTT. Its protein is CAIRGQGDQPQHF.

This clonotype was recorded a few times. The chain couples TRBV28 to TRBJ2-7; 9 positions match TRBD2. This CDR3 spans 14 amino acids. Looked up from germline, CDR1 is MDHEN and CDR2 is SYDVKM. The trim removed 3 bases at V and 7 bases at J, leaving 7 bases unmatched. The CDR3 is CASSLVAGAREQYF. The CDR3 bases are TGTGCCAGCAGTTTGGTAGCGGGGGCTCGGGAGCAGTACTTC.

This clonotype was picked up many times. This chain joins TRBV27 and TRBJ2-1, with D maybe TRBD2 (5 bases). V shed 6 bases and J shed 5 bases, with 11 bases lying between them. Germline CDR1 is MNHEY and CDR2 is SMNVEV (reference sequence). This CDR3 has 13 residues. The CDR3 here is CASSNLADNEQFF. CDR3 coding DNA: TGTGCCAGCAGCAATCTAGCTGACAATGAGCAGTTCTTC.

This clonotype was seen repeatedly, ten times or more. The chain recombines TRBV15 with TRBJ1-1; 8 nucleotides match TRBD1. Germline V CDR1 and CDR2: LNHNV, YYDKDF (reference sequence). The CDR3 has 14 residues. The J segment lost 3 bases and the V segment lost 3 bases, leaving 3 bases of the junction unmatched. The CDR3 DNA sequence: TGTGCCACCAGCAGCAAACAGGGGGACACTGAAGCTTTCTTT. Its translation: CATSSKQGDTEAFF.

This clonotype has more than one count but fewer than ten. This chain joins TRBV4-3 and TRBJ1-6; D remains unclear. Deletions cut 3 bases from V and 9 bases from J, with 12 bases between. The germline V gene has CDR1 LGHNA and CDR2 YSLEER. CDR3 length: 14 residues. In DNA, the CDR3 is TGCGCCAGCAGCCAGGGTCAGGCGGGTTCACCCCTCCACTTT. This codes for CASSQGQAGSPLHF.

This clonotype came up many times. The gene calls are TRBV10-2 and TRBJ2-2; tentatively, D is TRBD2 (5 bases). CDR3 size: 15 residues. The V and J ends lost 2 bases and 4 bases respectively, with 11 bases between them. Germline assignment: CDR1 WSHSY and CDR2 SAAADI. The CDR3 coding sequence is TGCGCCAGCAGTGAGAACCAAGCGGTCACCGGGGAGCTGTTTTTT. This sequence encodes CASSENQAVTGELFF.

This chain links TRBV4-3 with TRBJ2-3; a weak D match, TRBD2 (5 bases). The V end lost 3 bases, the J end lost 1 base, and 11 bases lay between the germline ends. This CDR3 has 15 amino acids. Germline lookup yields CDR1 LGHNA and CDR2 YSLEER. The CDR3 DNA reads TGCGCCAGCAGCCATGTAAGCGGAGGCACAGATACGCAGTATTTT. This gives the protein CASSHVSGGTDTQYF.

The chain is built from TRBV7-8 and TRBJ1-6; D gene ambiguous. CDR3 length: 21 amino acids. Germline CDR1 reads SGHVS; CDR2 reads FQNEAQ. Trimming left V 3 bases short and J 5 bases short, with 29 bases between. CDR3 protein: CASSLTPRPLRTFRDNSPLHF. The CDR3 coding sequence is TGTGCCAGCAGCTTGACGCCAAGACCCCTTCGGACGTTTCGTGATAATTCACCCCTCCACTTT. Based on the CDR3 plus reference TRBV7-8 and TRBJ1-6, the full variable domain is GAGVSQSPRYKVAKRGQDVALRCDPISGHVSLFWYQQALGQGPEFLTYFQNEAQLDKSGLPSDRFFAERPEGSVSTLKIQRTQQEDSAVYLCASSLTPRPLRTFRDNSPLHFGNGTRLTVT.

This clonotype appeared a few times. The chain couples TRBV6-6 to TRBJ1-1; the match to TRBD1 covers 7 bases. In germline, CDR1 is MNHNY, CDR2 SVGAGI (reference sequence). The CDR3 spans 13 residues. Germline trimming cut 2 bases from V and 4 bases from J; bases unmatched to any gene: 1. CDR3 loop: CASSYGTATEAFF. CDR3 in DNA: TGTGCCAGCAGTTACGGGACAGCCACTGAAGCTTTCTTT.

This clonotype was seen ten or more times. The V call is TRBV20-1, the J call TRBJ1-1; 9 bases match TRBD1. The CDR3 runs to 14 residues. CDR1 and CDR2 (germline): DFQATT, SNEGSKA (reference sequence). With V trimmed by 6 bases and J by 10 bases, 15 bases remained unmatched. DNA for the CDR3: TGCAGTGCCCGGACAGGGGCCACACCCGCCGGAGCTTTCTTT. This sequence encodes CSARTGATPAGAFF.